The clone carrying this TCR beta chain was counted a few times. What it binds is not known. V was clipped by 0 bases and J by 5 bases, with 10 bases between them. The V gene's germline CDR1 is LNHNV and CDR2 YYDKDF (reference sequence). The CDR3 loop spans 14 amino acids. This sample is part of a study of OX40 agonist ivuxolimab in advanced cancers. Study context: Three individuals attained partial responses, comprising one hepatocellular carcinoma case and two cutaneous melanoma cases.

Assay used: immunoSEQ multiplex PCR; TCRdb lists only in-frame clones, some missing. The repertoire holds roughly 81,000 clones, with around 89% as singletons. General observations from the study: In CD8+ T cells, expanded clones were on average more numerous than in CD4+. Nonresponders included some who also had low normalized T-cell clonal expansion. Antigen targets of the expanded peripheral T cells went undetermined.

This chain joins TRBV15 and TRBJ1-1, with no clear D. This receptor was obtained from an adult with an advanced solid tumor such as melanoma, head and neck, liver or kidney cancer. Sequencing used CD4+ or CD8+ T cells sorted from blood, obtained in a trial of the OX40 agonist ivuxolimab. For the CDR3, the DNA is TGTGCCACCAGCAGAGATCCGTCGTGGACTGAAGCTTTCTTT. Its translation is CATSRDPSWTEAFF.